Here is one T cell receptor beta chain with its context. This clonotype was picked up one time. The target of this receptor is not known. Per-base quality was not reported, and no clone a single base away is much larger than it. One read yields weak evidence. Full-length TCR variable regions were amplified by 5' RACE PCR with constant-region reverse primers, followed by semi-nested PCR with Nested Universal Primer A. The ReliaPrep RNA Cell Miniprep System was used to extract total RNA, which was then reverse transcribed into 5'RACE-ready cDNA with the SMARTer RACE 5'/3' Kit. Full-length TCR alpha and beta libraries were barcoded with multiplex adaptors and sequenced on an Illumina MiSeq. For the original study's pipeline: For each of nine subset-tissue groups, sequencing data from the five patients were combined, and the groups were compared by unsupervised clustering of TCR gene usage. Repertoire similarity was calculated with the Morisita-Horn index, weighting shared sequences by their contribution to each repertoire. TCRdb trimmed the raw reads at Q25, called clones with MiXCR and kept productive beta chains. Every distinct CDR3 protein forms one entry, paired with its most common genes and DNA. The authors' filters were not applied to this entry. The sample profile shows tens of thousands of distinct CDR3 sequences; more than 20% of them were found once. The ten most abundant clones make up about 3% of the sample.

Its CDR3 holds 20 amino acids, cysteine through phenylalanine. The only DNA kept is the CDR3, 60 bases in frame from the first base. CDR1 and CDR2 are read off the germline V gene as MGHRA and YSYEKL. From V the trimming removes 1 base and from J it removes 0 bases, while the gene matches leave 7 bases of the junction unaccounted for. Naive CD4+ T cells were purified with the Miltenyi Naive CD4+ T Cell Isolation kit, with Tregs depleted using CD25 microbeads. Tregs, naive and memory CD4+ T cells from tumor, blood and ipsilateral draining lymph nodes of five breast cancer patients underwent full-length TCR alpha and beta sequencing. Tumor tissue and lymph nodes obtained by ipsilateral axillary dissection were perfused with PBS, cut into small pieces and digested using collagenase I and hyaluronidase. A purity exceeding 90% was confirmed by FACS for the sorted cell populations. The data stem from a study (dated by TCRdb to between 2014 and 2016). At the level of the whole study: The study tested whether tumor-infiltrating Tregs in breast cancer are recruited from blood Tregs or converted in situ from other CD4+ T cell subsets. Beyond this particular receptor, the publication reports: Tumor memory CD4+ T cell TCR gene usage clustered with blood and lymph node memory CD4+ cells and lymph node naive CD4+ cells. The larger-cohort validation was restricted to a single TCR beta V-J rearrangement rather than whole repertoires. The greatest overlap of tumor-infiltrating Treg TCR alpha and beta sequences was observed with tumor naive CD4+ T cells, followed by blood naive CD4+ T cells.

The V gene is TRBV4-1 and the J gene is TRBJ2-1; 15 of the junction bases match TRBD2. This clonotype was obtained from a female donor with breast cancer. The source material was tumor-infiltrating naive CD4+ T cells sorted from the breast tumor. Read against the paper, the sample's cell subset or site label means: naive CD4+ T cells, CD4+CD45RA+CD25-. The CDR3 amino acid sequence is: CASSQAWGLAGGYSYNEQFF. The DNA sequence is TGCGCCAGCAGCCAAGCCTGGGGACTAGCGGGAGGTTACTCCTACAATGAGCAGTTCTTC.